What follows describes a single TCR beta chain. Different DNA sequences within this sample yield the same CDR3. One Seattle source followed patients from active infection through their disease course. This entry is derived from a study of blood T cell repertoires in COVID-19. At the level of the study: Spain, Italy and the United States supplied samples that represented acute and convalescent COVID-19. PBMCs, B-cell-depleted T cells, or T cells were the source of the cDNA or gDNA that made up the material.

This table comes from immunoSEQ multiplex PCR, and its TCRdb copy is limited to in-frame clones, with some not included. The sample has roughly 180,000 clones, around 83% seen once. The receptor comes from a woman aged 45-65 years with COVID-19, enrolled during active disease. The sequenced sample consisted of peripheral blood.

CDR3: CASSAGQTYEQYF. The CDR3 DNA follows: TGTGCCAGCAGCGCGGGACAGACCTACGAGCAGTACTTC. V is TRBV2 and J is TRBJ2-7; D is perhaps TRBD1 (7 bases). Germline V gene lookup returns CDR1 SNHLY and CDR2 FYNNEI. The CDR3 covers 13 residues. The V gene lost 6 bases and the J gene lost 2 bases, with 11 bases spanning the gap.